Listed here are 14 T cell receptor beta chains from one sample, sequenced in a study of T cells in tumors and immune-related adverse events. This table comes from immunoSEQ multiplex PCR, and its TCRdb copy is limited to in-frame clones, with some not included. The sample includes about 22,000 clones, 75% to 95% of them seen just once. Specimen: lymph node tissue, collected from a patient treated with anti-PD-1 therapy. The receptors derive from a female donor with metastatic renal cell carcinoma.

This chain joins TRBV11-2 and TRBJ2-5; D call uncertain. Per the germline V gene, CDR1 is SGHAT and CDR2 is FQNNGV. V was cut by 5 bases and J by 2 bases, with 9 bases left in between. The length of the CDR3 is 13 residues. CDR3 loop: CASSRGGQETQYF. Here the CDR3 DNA reads TGTGCCAGCAGCCGAGGCGGTCAAGAGACCCAGTACTTC.

This sequence joins TRBV7-2 and TRBJ2-7, with 11 bases fitting TRBD1. Trimming removed 2 bases from V and 5 bases from J; junction bases left unmatched: 5. Germline V CDR1 and CDR2: SGHTA, FQGNSA. CDR3 length: 15 amino acids. The CDR3 DNA is TGTGCCAGCAGCTTATTCGGGACAGGGGGGGACGAGCAGTACTTC. Its translation: CASSLFGTGGDEQYF.

The chain carries TRBV19 and TRBJ1-2; D not resolved. The germline gives CDR1 LNHDA, CDR2 SQIVND (reference sequence). The CDR3 is made up of 11 amino acids. The V end lost 5 bases, the J end lost 4 bases, and 5 bases lay between the germline ends. The CDR3 region has the DNA TGTGCCAGTAGTCACCTCTATGGCTACACCTTC. It encodes CASSHLYGYTF.

This chain connects TRBV7-2 to TRBJ2-1; possibly TRBD1 or TRBD2 for D (5 bases each). The CDR3 consists of 14 residues. Trimming stripped 1 base from V and 7 bases from J, with 11 bases between. The germline gives CDR1 SGHTA, CDR2 FQGNSA. The CDR3 bases are TGTGCCAGCAGCTTAGTGGGGACCAGGAATGAGCAGTTCTTC. Residues: CASSLVGTRNEQFF.

The CDR3 nucleotides are TGTGCCAGCAGCCAAGATAGGGCGACAAACAATGAGCAGTTCTTC. Translation gives CASSQDRATNNEQFF. The gene calls are TRBV4-2 and TRBJ2-1, with D unclear. The CDR3 has 15 residues. CDR1 is LGHNA and CDR2 is YNFKEQ in the germline V gene. The V and J ends lost 0 bases and 5 bases respectively, with 11 bases between them.

The chain carries TRBV10-2 and TRBJ2-7; D not resolved. The CDR3 consists of 13 residues. Germline loops: CDR1 WSHSY, CDR2 SAAADI. V gave up 4 bases and J gave up 0 bases, with 7 bases separating them. CDR3 DNA: TGCGCCAGCAGTGTCCAGAACTCCTACGAGCAGTACTTC. Amino acid sequence: CASSVQNSYEQYF.

V usage is TRBV6-9 and J usage is TRBJ2-7; 7 bases fit TRBD1. The V gene's germline CDR1 is MNHGY and CDR2 SVAAGI. CDR3 size: 15 residues. V shed 5 bases, J shed 0 bases, and the junction held 7 bases outside the gene matches. The DNA of the CDR3 is TGTGCCAGCAGTCCACAGGGGCCCCACTCCTACGAGCAGTACTTC. Its translation: CASSPQGPHSYEQYF.

This clone was recorded only once. The rearrangement links TRBV30 to TRBJ1-1; D possibly corresponds to TRBD1 (6 bases). Germline V CDR1 and CDR2: GTSNPN, SVGIG (reference sequence). There are 14 residues in the CDR3. V shed 7 bases and J shed 7 bases, with 22 bases lying between them. CDR3 in DNA: TGTGCCTTGAACCGGGACACCCACGGCGGTGAAGCTTTCTTT. Protein product: CALNRDTHGGEAFF.

This chain connects TRBV6-1 to TRBJ1-2; D may be TRBD1 (5 bases). V gave up 7 bases and J gave up 4 bases, with 10 bases separating them. This CDR3 spans 12 amino acids. Germline CDR1 reads MNHNS; CDR2 reads SASEGT. The CDR3 coding sequence is TGTGCCAGCACAGGGTTTGGCTATGGCTACACCTTC. Protein product: CASTGFGYGYTF.

The chain employs TRBV19 and TRBJ2-2; the D is unclear. The CDR3 spans 13 residues. Germline V gives CDR1 LNHDA, CDR2 SQIVND (reference sequence). Trimming took 6 bases from V and 5 from J, leaving 10 bases between them. CDR3 amino acids: CASRRRNTGELFF. The DNA of the CDR3 is TGTGCCAGTAGGCGACGGAATACCGGGGAGCTGTTTTTT.

The rearrangement uses TRBV25-1 and TRBJ1-2; D not resolved. This CDR3 is built from 12 residues. CDR1 and CDR2 from the germline V gene are MGHDK and SYGVNS. V dropped 3 bases and J dropped 6 bases, with 8 bases sitting between them. CDR3 protein: CASSDPGDGYTF. CDR3 nucleotides: TGTGCCAGCAGTGACCCCGGGGATGGCTACACCTTC.

This clone was seen just once. The rearrangement uses TRBV5-1 and TRBJ1-5; TRBD1 is a possible D gene (5 bases). Looked up from germline, CDR1 is SGHRS and CDR2 is YFSETQ. This CDR3 contains 14 residues. The V and J ends lost 0 bases and 6 bases respectively, with 10 bases between them. CDR3 sequence reads: CASSLVGEGQPQHF. In DNA, the CDR3 is TGCGCCAGCAGCTTGGTAGGGGAAGGTCAGCCCCAGCATTTT.

The chain recombines TRBV6-5 with TRBJ2-7; 11 bases are shared with TRBD1. CDR3 size: 16 residues. Per germline, CDR1 MNHEY and CDR2 SVGAGI. V lost 2 bases and J lost 5; bases outside the gene matches: 8. CDR3 sequence (DNA): TGTGCCAGCAGTTACGGGGCAGGACAGGGGGCCAACGAGCAGTACTTC. Protein sequence: CASSYGAGQGANEQYF.

V is TRBV5-1 and J is TRBJ1-2, with 9 bases matching TRBD1. The CDR3 loop spans 13 amino acids. V lost 5 bases, J lost 6 bases, and 5 bases stayed unmatched. The germline V gene encodes CDR1 SGHRS and CDR2 YFSETQ. CDR3 nucleotide sequence: TGCGCCAGCAGGACCGACAGGGGGGATGGCTACACCTTC. It codes for CASRTDRGDGYTF.